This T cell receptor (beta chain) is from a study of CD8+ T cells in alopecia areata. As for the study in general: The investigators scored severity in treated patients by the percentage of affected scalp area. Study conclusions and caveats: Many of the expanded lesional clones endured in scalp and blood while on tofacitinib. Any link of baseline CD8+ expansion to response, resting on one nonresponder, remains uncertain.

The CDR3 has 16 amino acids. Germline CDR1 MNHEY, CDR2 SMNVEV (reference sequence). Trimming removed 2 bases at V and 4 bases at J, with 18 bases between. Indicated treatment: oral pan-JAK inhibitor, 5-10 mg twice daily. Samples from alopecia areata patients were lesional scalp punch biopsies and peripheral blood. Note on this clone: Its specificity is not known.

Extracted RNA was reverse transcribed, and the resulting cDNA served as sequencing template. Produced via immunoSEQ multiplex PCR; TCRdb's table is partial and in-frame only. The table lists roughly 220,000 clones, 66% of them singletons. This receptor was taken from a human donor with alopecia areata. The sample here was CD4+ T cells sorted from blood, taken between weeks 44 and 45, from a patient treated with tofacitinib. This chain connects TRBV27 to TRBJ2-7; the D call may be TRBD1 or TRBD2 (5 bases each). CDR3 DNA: TGTGCCAGCAGTTTAGGGTATCCGGGGCTTAATTACGAGCAGTACTTC. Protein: CASSLGYPGLNYEQYF.